The next 23 T cell receptor beta chains were all read from a single sample in a study of T cells in localized non-small cell lung cancer. Data came from immunoSEQ multiplex PCR; TCRdb stores just in-frame clones and leaves some out. The table includes about 59,000 clones, approximately 93% detected once. Sequenced here: peripheral blood, sampled before any cancer treatment. All receptors come from a man between 35 and 75 years old with stage I lung adenocarcinoma.

V and J are TRBV10-3 and TRBJ2-3; TRBD2 agrees at 16 bases. CDR3 length: 19 amino acids. Trimming at V came to 10 bases and at J to 2 bases, leaving 15 bases not matched to a gene. Looked up from germline, CDR1 is ENHRY and CDR2 is SYGVKD. The CDR3 reads CATPPPGLAGGPPTDTQYF. The CDR3 coding sequence is TGTGCCACCCCGCCCCCGGGACTAGCGGGAGGGCCCCCCACAGATACGCAGTATTTT.

The J gene is TRBJ2-2, the V gene TRBV19, with D possibly matching TRBD2 (6 bases). The CDR3 is 15 residues long. V was cut by 3 bases and J by 7 bases, with 15 bases left in between. CDR1 and CDR2 from the germline V gene are LNHDA and SQIVND (reference sequence). In nucleotides, the CDR3 is TGTGCCAGTAGTATTAACGGGAGAGGGGTCGGGGAGCTGTTTTTT. This gives the protein CASSINGRGVGELFF. Based on the CDR3 plus reference TRBV19 and TRBJ2-2, the full variable domain is DGGITQSPKYLFRKEGQNVTLSCEQNLNHDAMYWYRQDPGQGLRLIYYSQIVNDFQKGDIAEGYSVSREKKESFPLTVTSAQKNPTAFYLCASSINGRGVGELFFGEGSRLTVL.

The chain carries TRBV11-2 and TRBJ2-2, with D maybe TRBD2 (5 bases). Deletions cut 1 base from V and 5 bases from J, with 11 bases between. Per the germline V gene, CDR1 is SGHAT and CDR2 is FQNNGV. The CDR3 is made up of 15 amino acids. In DNA form, the CDR3 reads TGTGCCAGCAGCTTAGTCCCTAGCACGACCGGGGAGCTGTTTTTT. Its translation is CASSLVPSTTGELFF.

The V call is TRBV14, the J call TRBJ1-1; the D is unclear. Trimming stripped 1 base from V and 4 bases from J, with 10 bases between. Per germline, CDR1 SGHDN and CDR2 FVKESK. The CDR3 has 14 amino acids. The CDR3 protein is CASSQAWGGTEAFF. The CDR3 DNA reads TGTGCCAGCAGCCAAGCGTGGGGTGGCACTGAAGCTTTCTTT.

This clone was seen a few times. J is TRBJ2-5 and V is TRBV7-9, with D unclear. This CDR3 contains 13 residues. The V gene's germline CDR1 is SEHNR and CDR2 FQNEAQ (reference sequence). V was pared by 2 bases and J by 5 bases, with 9 bases between. CDR3 DNA sequence: TGTGCCAGCAGCTTAAACACCGCTGAGACCCAGTACTTC. It specifies CASSLNTAETQYF.

The chain couples TRBV27 to TRBJ2-7; no definite D call. V lost 0 bases, J lost 4 bases, and 13 bases lay in between. The CDR3 covers 15 residues. Germline CDR1 reads MNHEY; CDR2 reads SMNVEV (reference sequence). The CDR3 nucleotides are TGTGCCAGCAGTTTATCTCAGCGAGGATCATACGAGCAGTACTTC. Translated, it gives CASSLSQRGSYEQYF.

Regarding this clone: Compared with germline, one end of the junction differs, possibly owing to a read error. V usage is TRBV11-2 and J usage is TRBJ2-7; tentative D call: TRBD2 (5 bases). This CDR3 has 13 residues. The germline V gene has CDR1 SGHAT and CDR2 FQNNGV. CDR3 coding DNA: TGCGCCAGCAGCTTAGGGAGAGGCTACGAGCAGTACTTC. This gives the protein CASSLGRGYEQYF.

In this sample, this clone turned up once. This chain joins TRBV29-1 and TRBJ2-2; D is possibly TRBD1 (6 bases). The CDR3 extends over 16 amino acids. V lost 4 bases, J lost 2 bases, and 17 bases lay in between. Germline V gene sequence: CDR1 SQVTM, CDR2 ANQGSEA. In DNA form, the CDR3 reads TGCAGCGTTGCGTGGGCGGACAGTGCCAACACCGGGGAGCTGTTTTTT. As protein: CSVAWADSANTGELFF.

The chain carries TRBV19 and TRBJ2-4; D perhaps matches TRBD1 (7 bases). The germline V and J ends were trimmed by 1 base and 0 bases, with 13 bases remaining between them. Germline-derived CDR1 and CDR2 are LNHDA and SQIVND (reference sequence). The CDR3 contains 17 residues. This CDR3 is CASSIGNRGLAKNIQYF. The CDR3, as DNA: TGTGCCAGTAGTATAGGGAACAGGGGACTAGCCAAAAACATTCAGTACTTC. The variable domain in full, with the rest retrieved from reference TRBV19 and TRBJ2-4, is DGGITQSPKYLFRKEGQNVTLSCEQNLNHDAMYWYRQDPGQGLRLIYYSQIVNDFQKGDIAEGYSVSREKKESFPLTVTSAQKNPTAFYLCASSIGNRGLAKNIQYFGAGTRLSVL.

The chain is built from TRBV19 and TRBJ2-1; D not resolved. CDR1 is LNHDA and CDR2 is SQIVND in the germline V gene (reference sequence). Trimming took 6 bases from V and 8 from J, leaving 11 bases between them. The CDR3 sequence is 12 residues long. CDR3 sequence (DNA): TGTGCCAGTAGCCAGGTTGGGTATGAGCAGTTCTTC. This gives the protein CASSQVGYEQFF. Supplemented by reference TRBV19 and TRBJ2-1, the full variable domain reads DGGITQSPKYLFRKEGQNVTLSCEQNLNHDAMYWYRQDPGQGLRLIYYSQIVNDFQKGDIAEGYSVSREKKESFPLTVTSAQKNPTAFYLCASSQVGYEQFFGPGTRLTVL.

This clone has just one count. The CDR3 protein is CASSFSLGNIDEQFF. The CDR3 coding sequence is TGTGCCAGCAGCTTCTCGTTGGGGAATATAGATGAGCAGTTCTTC. V and J are TRBV7-3 and TRBJ2-1; no reliable D call. Trimming pared 3 bases from V and 8 bases from J, leaving 17 bases between. The CDR3 extends over 15 amino acids. CDR1 and CDR2 from the germline V gene are SGHTA and FQGTGA.

The V and J genes are TRBV5-4 and TRBJ2-1, with 13 bases matching TRBD2. This CDR3 spans 16 amino acids. V trimming: 4 bases; J trimming: 2 bases; junction bases outside the gene matches: 3. Germline V gene sequence: CDR1 SGHNT, CDR2 YYREEE (reference sequence). CDR3 bases: TGTGCCAGCAGCCTCGGGACTAGCGGGACCTACAATGAGCAGTTCTTC. This codes for CASSLGTSGTYNEQFF.

This clone was detected a few times. The gene calls are TRBV19 and TRBJ2-7; 7 bases align to TRBD1. With V trimmed by 5 bases and J by 2 bases, 9 bases remained unmatched. The CDR3 consists of 15 residues. Germline V gene sequence: CDR1 LNHDA, CDR2 SQIVND (reference sequence). CDR3 residues: CASSSTTGTPYEQYF. The CDR3 region has the DNA TGTGCCAGTAGTTCGACGACAGGGACCCCCTACGAGCAGTACTTC.

The chain couples TRBV5-1 to TRBJ2-7; 8 nucleotides agree with TRBD1. The CDR3 is made up of 15 amino acids. The junction had 11 bases not matched to a gene; V was cut back by 3 bases and J by 6 bases. Looked up from germline, CDR1 is SGHRS and CDR2 is YFSETQ. The CDR3 region is CASSSMDRESSEQYF. The CDR3 region has the DNA TGCGCCAGCAGCTCGATGGACAGGGAATCGAGCGAGCAGTACTTC.

The chain employs TRBV6-5 and TRBJ1-1; tentative D call: TRBD1 (5 bases). Between the trimmed V and J ends, which lost 7 bases and 0 bases, there was a span of 15 bases. Germline CDR1 reads MNHEY; CDR2 reads SVGAGI. The CDR3 contains 15 residues. CDR3 nucleotide sequence: TGTGCCAGCAAACCGGGGGGACGGGTGAACACTGAAGCTTTCTTT. Translating gives CASKPGGRVNTEAFF.

The genes are TRBV28 and TRBJ2-1; 7 positions match TRBD2. CDR1 and CDR2 (germline): MDHEN, SYDVKM. Unmatched junction bases numbered 6, after V lost 6 bases and J lost 10 bases. This CDR3 has 12 amino acids. This CDR3 is CASSQGLNEQFF. CDR3 bases: TGTGCCAGCAGCCAGGGACTAAACGAGCAGTTCTTC.

The chain's CDR3 is CAIRRDSGQPQHF. CDR3 nucleotides: TGTGCCATCAGGAGGGACAGCGGTCAGCCCCAGCATTTT. V usage is TRBV10-3 and J usage is TRBJ1-5, with 7 nucleotides matching TRBD1. The CDR3 is 13 residues long. Germline values: CDR1 ENHRY, CDR2 SYGVKD. With 6 bases clipped from V and 6 bases from J, the junction kept 5 bases outside the gene matches.

The chain couples TRBV5-8 to TRBJ1-4; D is ambiguous. CDR1 SGHTS and CDR2 YDEGEE come from the germline V gene. CDR3 size: 18 residues. Deletions cut 0 bases from V and 0 bases from J, with 15 bases between. The CDR3 here is CASSLVRSALATNEKLFF. In DNA, the CDR3 is TGTGCCAGCAGCTTGGTTAGGTCCGCTCTTGCAACTAATGAAAAACTGTTTTTT.

With regard to this clone: The germline gene is not matched at one end of the junction; a read error may be the cause. The rearrangement joins TRBV7-6 to TRBJ2-7; D possibly corresponds to TRBD1 (5 bases). Germline V CDR1 and CDR2: SGHVS, FNYEAQ. The CDR3 length is 15 residues. The chain's CDR3 is CASSLSLQGSSEQYF. The CDR3 coding sequence is TGTGCCAGCAGCTTAAGTTTGCAGGGATCCTCCGAGCAGTACTTC.

This clone has only one observation. CDR3 DNA sequence: TGCAGCGTTGAACCAGGGGGCAACACTGAAGCTTTCTTT. Its protein product is CSVEPGGNTEAFF. This rearrangement joins TRBV29-1 to TRBJ1-1; TRBD1 matches 8 bases. The germline CDR1 and CDR2 sequences are SQVTM and ANQGSEA. V was pared by 2 bases and J by 2 bases, with 1 base of the junction left unmatched. This CDR3 is built from 13 residues.

The chain recombines TRBV7-2 with TRBJ1-5, with TRBD1 identical over 8 bases. Germline-derived CDR1 and CDR2 are SGHTA and FQGNSA. V shed 2 bases, J shed 7 bases, and the junction held 13 bases outside the gene matches. The CDR3 totals 17 residues. The chain's CDR3 is CASSLNGVRGRWQPQHF. The CDR3 DNA reads as TGTGCCAGCAGCTTAAACGGTGTCAGGGGGCGGTGGCAGCCCCAGCATTTT.

The chain carries TRBV7-2 and TRBJ2-5, with 7 bases matching TRBD2. Unmatched junction bases numbered 8, after V lost 3 bases and J lost 4 bases. CDR1 is SGHTA, CDR2 FQGNSA, per germline. The CDR3 spans 15 residues. The CDR3, as DNA: TGTGCCAGCAGCTTCGCGGGAGTCGGGGCAGAGACCCAGTACTTC. This sequence encodes CASSFAGVGAETQYF. The full variable domain, rest sourced from reference TRBV7-2 and TRBJ2-5, is GAGVSQSPSNKVTEKGKDVELRCDPISGHTALYWYRQSLGQGLEFLIYFQGNSAPDKSGLPSDRFSAERTGGSVSTLTIQRTQQEDSAVYLCASSFAGVGAETQYFGPGTRLLVL.

The rearrangement joins TRBV5-6 to TRBJ1-2; D gene unclear. This CDR3 contains 13 residues. Germline V CDR1 and CDR2: SGHDT, YYEEEE. The V end was cut by 5 bases, the J end by 2 bases, with 10 bases between. CDR3 sequence reads: CASSRGPNYGYTF. CDR3 nucleotides: TGTGCCAGCAGTAGAGGGCCCAACTATGGCTACACCTTC.